This T cell receptor (beta chain) was sequenced during a study of vaccination and CD4 T cells after COVID-19. Study-level background: Six male and four female convalescents took part, two of them Hispanic.

A note on this clonotype: The antigen is not known.

Cultured CD4+ T cell DNA underwent sequencing with the Oncomine TCR Beta short-read assay. Investigators obtained genomic DNA by extraction from cultured CD4+ T cells. TCRdb called the PCR reads again in MiXCR, with one record for every CDR3 protein. The sample has some 12,000 distinct CDR3 sequences; about 19% are singletons. Treatment given: roughly 11-day PBMC culture with coronavirus spike peptide pools or control peptides (ViraFEST assay). This sample comprised CD4+ T cells from blood, cultured in vitro, obtained before SARS-CoV-2 vaccination. The receptor's source is a human donor who received a COVID-19 vaccine.

In DNA, the CDR3 is TGTGCCAGCAGTTTATGGGGGGGAGGGCTAGGTAGCACAGATACGCAGTATTTT. Its translation: CASSLWGGGLGSTDTQYF. V is TRBV27 and J is TRBJ2-3, with 7 nucleotides matching TRBD2. This CDR3 spans 18 amino acids. CDR1 and CDR2 from the germline V gene are MNHEY and SMNVEV (reference sequence). J was trimmed by 0 bases and V by 1 base; bases with no gene match: 10.